Below are 6 T cell receptor beta chains sequenced from a single sample in a study of blood T cell repertoires in COVID-19. The protocol was immunoSEQ multiplex PCR, while the TCRdb copy is restricted to in-frame clones and leaves out a portion. The table lists more than 20,000 clones, around nine tenths of them singletons. Sequenced: peripheral blood. All receptors derive from a man in his fifties or sixties with active COVID-19.

The chain recombines TRBV7-6 with TRBJ2-7, with a possible D match to TRBD2 (6 bases). V was cut by 5 bases and J by 4 bases, with 12 bases left in between. The CDR3 extends over 13 amino acids. Germline CDR1 and CDR2: SGHVS and FNYEAQ. CDR3: CASSNSGGYEQYF. DNA of the CDR3: TGTGCCAGCAGCAACAGTGGAGGGTACGAGCAGTACTTC.

The V gene is TRBV19, the J gene TRBJ2-2, with 10 bases lining up with TRBD2. V dropped 8 bases and J dropped 0; count of bases not matched to a gene: 6. The germline CDR1 and CDR2 sequences are LNHDA and SQIVND (reference sequence). This CDR3 comprises 16 residues. CDR3 sequence: CASLKLAGANTGELFF. CDR3 in DNA: TGTGCCAGTCTAAAGCTAGCGGGAGCGAACACCGGGGAGCTGTTTTTT. Using reference TRBV19 and TRBJ2-2 for the parts outside the CDR3, the full variable domain is DGGITQSPKYLFRKEGQNVTLSCEQNLNHDAMYWYRQDPGQGLRLIYYSQIVNDFQKGDIAEGYSVSREKKESFPLTVTSAQKNPTAFYLCASLKLAGANTGELFFGEGSRLTVL.

This clone was recorded once. The V gene is TRBV5-1, the J gene TRBJ2-5; 8 bases line up with TRBD1. V shed 5 bases and J 4 bases; nucleotides not matched to a gene: 4. This CDR3 spans 13 amino acids. CDR1 is SGHRS, CDR2 YFSETQ, per germline. The CDR3 DNA is TGCGCCAGCAGTGGGACAGGACGAGAGACCCAGTACTTC. Protein product: CASSGTGRETQYF.

The chain employs TRBV6-1 and TRBJ2-7; 12 bases map to TRBD2. Germline CDR1 is MNHNS and CDR2 is SASEGT. Germline trimming cut 4 bases from V and 4 bases from J; bases unmatched to any gene: 11. CDR3 size: 17 residues. The CDR3 DNA is TGTGCCAGCAGTGGACGACTTTCTAGCGGGGGGGAGTACGAGCAGTACTTC. Amino acids: CASSGRLSSGGEYEQYF.

This chain uses TRBV6-5 with TRBJ2-7; 9 bases are a match to TRBD1. In germline, CDR1 is MNHEY, CDR2 SVGAGI. V was pared by 10 bases and J by 2 bases, with 9 bases of the junction left unmatched. This CDR3 contains 14 residues. CDR3 sequence: CATLLGTGPYEQYF. DNA of the CDR3: TGTGCCACCCTTCTTGGGACAGGGCCCTACGAGCAGTACTTC.

The rearrangement joins TRBV30 to TRBJ1-2; D remains unclear. The CDR3 covers 14 residues. Germline loops: CDR1 GTSNPN, CDR2 SVGIG (reference sequence). Trimming pared 0 bases from V and 0 bases from J, leaving 8 bases between. CDR3 residues: CAWSVKESNYGYTF. The CDR3 DNA follows: TGTGCCTGGAGTGTAAAGGAGTCTAACTATGGCTACACCTTC.